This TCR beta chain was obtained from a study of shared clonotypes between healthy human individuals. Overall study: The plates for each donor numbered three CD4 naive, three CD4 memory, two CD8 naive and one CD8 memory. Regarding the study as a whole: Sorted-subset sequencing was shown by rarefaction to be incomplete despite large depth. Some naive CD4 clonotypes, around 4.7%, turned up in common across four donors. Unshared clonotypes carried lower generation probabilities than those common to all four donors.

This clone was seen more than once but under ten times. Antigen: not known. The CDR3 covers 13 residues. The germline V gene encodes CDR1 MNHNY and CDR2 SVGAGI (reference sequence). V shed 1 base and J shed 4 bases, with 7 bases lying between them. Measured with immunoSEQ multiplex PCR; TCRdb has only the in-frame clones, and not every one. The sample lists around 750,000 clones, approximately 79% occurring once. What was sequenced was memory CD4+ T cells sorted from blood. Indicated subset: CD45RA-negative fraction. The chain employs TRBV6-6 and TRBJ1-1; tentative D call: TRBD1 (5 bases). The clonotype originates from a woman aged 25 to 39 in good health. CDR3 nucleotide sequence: TGTGCCAGCAGTTACTTGGGGGGCACTGAAGCTTTCTTT. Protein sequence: CASSYLGGTEAFF.